The clone carrying this T cell receptor (beta chain) was seen repeatedly, ten times or more. The data belong to a study of T-cell reconstitution after alpha-beta-depleted transplantation in children. Unique molecular identifiers featured in how the TCRbeta library was prepared. Each CDR3 protein is one row after TCRdb ran MiXCR on the PCR reads. The sample carries some 250,000 distinct CDR3 sequences, about 11% recorded once. The CDR3 length is 10 residues. Trimming shortened V by 4 bases and J by 8 bases, and 2 bases separated the two germline ends. CDR1 MDHEN and CDR2 SYDVKM come from the germline V gene.

The sample in question was PBMCs from the stem cell graft donor, obtained from the stem cell graft. This chain connects TRBV28 to TRBJ1-4; D is unclear. The receptor was isolated from a human donor who donated a stem cell graft to a child with acute lymphoblastic leukemia. The CDR3 protein is CASSSEKLFF. The CDR3 nucleotides are TGTGCCAGCAGTTCCGAAAAACTGTTTTTT.